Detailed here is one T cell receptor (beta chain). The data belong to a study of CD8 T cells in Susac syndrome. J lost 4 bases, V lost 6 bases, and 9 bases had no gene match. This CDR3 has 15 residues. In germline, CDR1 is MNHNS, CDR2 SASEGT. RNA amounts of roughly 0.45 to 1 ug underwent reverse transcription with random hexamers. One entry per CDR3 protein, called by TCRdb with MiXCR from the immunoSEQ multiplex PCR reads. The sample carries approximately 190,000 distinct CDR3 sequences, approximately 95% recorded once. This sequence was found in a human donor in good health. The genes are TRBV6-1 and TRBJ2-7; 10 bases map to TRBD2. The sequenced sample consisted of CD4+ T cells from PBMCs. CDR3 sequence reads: CASSARSGGNYEQYF. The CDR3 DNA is TGTGCCAGCAGCGCCCGTAGCGGGGGGAATTACGAGCAGTACTTC.